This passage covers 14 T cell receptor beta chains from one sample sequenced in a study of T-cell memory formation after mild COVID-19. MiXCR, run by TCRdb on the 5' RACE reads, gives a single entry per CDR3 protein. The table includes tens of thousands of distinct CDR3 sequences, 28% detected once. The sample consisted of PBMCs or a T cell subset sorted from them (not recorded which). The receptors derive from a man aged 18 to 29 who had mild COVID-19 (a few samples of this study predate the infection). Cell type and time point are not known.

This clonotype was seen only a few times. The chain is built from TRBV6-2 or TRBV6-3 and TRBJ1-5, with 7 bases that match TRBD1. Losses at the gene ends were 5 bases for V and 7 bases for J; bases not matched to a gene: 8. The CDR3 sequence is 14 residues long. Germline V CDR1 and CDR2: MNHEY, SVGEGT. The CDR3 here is CASSTNRGRQPQHF. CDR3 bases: TGTGCCAGCAGTACGAACAGGGGACGCCAGCCCCAGCATTTT.

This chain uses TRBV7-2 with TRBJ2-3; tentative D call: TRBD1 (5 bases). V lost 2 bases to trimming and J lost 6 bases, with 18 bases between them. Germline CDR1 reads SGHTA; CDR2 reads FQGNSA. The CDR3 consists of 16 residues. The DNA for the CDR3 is TGTGCCAGCAGCTTAACCTGGATGGGGCCCCCGGATACGCAGTATTTT. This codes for CASSLTWMGPPDTQYF.

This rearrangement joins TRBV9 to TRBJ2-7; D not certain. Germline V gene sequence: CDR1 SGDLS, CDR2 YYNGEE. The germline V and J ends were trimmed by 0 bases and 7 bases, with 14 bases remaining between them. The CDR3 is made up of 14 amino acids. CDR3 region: CASSVGPHRMEQYF. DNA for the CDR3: TGTGCCAGCAGCGTAGGGCCCCACCGGATGGAGCAGTACTTC.

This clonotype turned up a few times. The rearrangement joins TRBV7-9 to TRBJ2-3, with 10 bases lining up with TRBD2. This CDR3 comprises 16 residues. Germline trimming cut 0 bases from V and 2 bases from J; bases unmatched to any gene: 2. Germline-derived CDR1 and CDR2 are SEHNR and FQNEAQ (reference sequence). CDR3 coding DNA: TGTGCCAGCAGCTTAGCTAGCGGGGGGCACACAGATACGCAGTATTTT. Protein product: CASSLASGGHTDTQYF.

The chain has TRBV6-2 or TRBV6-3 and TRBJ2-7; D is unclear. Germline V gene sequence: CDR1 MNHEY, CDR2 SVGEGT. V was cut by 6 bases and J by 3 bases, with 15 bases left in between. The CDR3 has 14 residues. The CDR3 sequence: CASSSPARHYEQYV. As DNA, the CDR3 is TGTGCCAGCAGCTCCCCTGCGCGACACTACGAGCAGTACGTC.

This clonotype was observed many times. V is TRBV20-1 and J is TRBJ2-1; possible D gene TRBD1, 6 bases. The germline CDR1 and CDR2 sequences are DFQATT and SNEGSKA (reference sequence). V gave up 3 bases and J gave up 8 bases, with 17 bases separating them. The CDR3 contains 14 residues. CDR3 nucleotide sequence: TGCAGTGCTAGGTCACAGGGATCAAAATATGAGCAGTTCTTC. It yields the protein CSARSQGSKYEQFF.

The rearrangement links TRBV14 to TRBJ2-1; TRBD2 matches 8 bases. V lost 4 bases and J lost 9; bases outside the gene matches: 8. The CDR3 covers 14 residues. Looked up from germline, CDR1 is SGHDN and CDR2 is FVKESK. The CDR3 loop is CASSLRTSMGEQFF. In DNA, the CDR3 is TGTGCCAGCAGCCTACGGACTAGCATGGGTGAGCAGTTCTTC.

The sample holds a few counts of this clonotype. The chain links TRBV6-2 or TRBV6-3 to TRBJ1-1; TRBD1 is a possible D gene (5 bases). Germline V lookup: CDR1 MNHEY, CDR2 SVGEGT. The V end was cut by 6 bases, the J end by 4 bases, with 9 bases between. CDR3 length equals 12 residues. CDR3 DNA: TGTGCCAGCAGAAATGGGGGCACTGAAGCTTTCTTT. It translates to CASRNGGTEAFF.

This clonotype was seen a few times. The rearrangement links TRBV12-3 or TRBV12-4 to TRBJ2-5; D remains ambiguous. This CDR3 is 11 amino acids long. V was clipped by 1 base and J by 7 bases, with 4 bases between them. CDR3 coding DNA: TGTGCCAGCAGTTTAGATGGGACCCAGTACTTC. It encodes CASSLDGTQYF.

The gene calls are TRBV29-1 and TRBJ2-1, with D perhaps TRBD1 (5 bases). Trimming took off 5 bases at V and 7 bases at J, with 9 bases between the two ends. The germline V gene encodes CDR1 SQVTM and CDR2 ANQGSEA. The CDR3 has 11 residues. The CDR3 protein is CSVPQVNEQFF. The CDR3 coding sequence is TGCAGCGTTCCACAGGTGAATGAGCAGTTCTTC.

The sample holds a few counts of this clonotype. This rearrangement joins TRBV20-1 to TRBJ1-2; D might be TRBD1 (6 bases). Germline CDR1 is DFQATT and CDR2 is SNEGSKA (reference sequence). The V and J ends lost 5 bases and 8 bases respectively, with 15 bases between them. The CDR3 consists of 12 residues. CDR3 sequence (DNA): TGCAGTGCTCTCGACAGGCTCGGAGGCTACACCTTC. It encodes CSALDRLGGYTF.

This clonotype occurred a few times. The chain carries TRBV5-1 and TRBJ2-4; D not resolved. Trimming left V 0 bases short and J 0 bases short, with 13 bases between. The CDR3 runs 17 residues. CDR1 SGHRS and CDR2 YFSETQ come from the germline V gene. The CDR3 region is CASSLVRQRLAKNIQYF. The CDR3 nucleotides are TGCGCCAGCAGCTTGGTACGGCAGAGACTAGCCAAAAACATTCAGTACTTC.

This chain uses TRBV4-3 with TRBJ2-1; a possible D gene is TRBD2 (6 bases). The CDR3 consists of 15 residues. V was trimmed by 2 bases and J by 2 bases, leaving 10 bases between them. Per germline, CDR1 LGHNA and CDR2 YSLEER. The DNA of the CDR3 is TGCGCCAGCAGCCAATCGGGGGACCCCTACAATGAGCAGTTCTTC. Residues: CASSQSGDPYNEQFF.

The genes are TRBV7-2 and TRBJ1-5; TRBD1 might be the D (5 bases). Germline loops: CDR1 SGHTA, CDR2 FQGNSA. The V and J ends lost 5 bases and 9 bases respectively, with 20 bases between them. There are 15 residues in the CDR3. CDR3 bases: TGTGCCAGCAGCCCGGGGACGAACCGCGGGGTGCCCCAGCATTTT. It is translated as CASSPGTNRGVPQHF. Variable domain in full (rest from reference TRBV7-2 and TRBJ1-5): GAGVSQSPSNKVTEKGKDVELRCDPISGHTALYWYRQSLGQGLEFLIYFQGNSAPDKSGLPSDRFSAERTGGSVSTLTIQRTQQEDSAVYLCASSPGTNRGVPQHFGDGTRLSIL.